This entry features one TCR beta chain sequence. This clone was counted at least ten times. Its antigen remains undetermined. The CDR3 is cut off 3 residues early in the read; its end comes from the germline J gene. V loses 3 bases at its end and J loses 0 bases; junction bases beyond the gene matches: 7. Based on the germline V gene (reference sequence), the CDR1 and CDR2 sequences are SGHNT and YYREEE. The CDR3 runs 16 amino acids, cysteine and phenylalanine included. The DNA has 39 bases, all within the CDR3, and is read from base 1. Equivalent amounts of genomic DNA from CVID and control samples were used as sequencing input. For every sample, a 60 bp segment covering the rearranged TCRbeta CDR3 region was amplified and then sequenced. The immunoSEQ assay, a bias-corrected multiplex PCR with high-throughput sequencing, was employed for TCRbeta amplification. Per the authors' processing: Each unique nucleotide sequence was treated as a clone and annotated with V, D and J genes, copy number and frequency. Sequences were labeled productive if in frame, and non-productive if out of frame or containing stop codons. As previously described, Shannon's entropy was used to calculate clonality. The predicted amino acid sequences of productive clones were used to derive mean CDR3 Kyte-Doolittle hydropathy. The R hclust function was used to hierarchically cluster scaled V gene usage with Manhattan distance and complete linkage. Sharing of clones by CDR3 amino acid sequence was evaluated by resampling 12 repertoires per group over 100 rounds. Repertoires were searched for roughly 70 published EBV-specific and some 240 published CMV-specific TCRbeta sequences. A couple of CVID samples yielding fewer than 10,000 sequences were excluded from analysis, leaving 42 CVID repertoires. Entries here come from immuneACCESS through TCRdb and include only in-frame sequences with V and J called. Some clones fail to appear in such tables; in the studies checked, an unresolved V gene covers under half of the shortfall, and the cause of the remainder is unknown. D and trimming were read from the DNA, whereas the V and J calls and clone size are those reported in that table. This sample shows 50,000 to 60,000 clones, and none of them turns up only once. Clones ranked in the top ten supply over 0.8% of the sample.

Most of the CVID patients and most of the healthy controls were of Caucasian heritage. From each donor, about 5 to 8 ml of heparinized peripheral whole blood was collected. Genomic DNA from adults with common variable immune deficiency (CVID) and from healthy adult controls was the source for sequencing TCRbeta CDR3 repertoires. The control group comprised some 22 healthy adult volunteers, approximately twelve female and 10 or so male, aged roughly 23 to 75 years with a mean age of roughly 35. Diluted blood was density-centrifuged over Hypaque 1077 or Ficoll-Paque to isolate peripheral blood mononuclear cells. Unsorted mononuclear cells served as the source of genomic DNA, which was extracted either by Qiagen column purification or by a centrifugation-based method. The entry originates in a study of T cell clonality in common variable immunodeficiency (dated by TCRdb to the mid-2010s). General findings and caveats noted by the study authors: Even though DNA input was equal, the average per sample came to about 81,820 unique sequences for controls compared with around 32,000 for CVID samples. It was noted by the authors that sequencing of the repertoires of T cell subpopulations would be needed to clarify the cause of the increased clonality in CVID. CVID subjects shared fewer TCRbeta clones with each other than healthy controls did (p < 0.0001). CVID TCRbeta sequences reportedly showed fewer deletions and N-nucleotide insertions and lacked highly modified clones with 13 or more V deletions. Compared with healthy controls, CVID subjects showed increased TCRbeta clonality (t-test p = 0.018), a feature most characteristic of about a third of subjects. Correlations of repertoire features with clinical complications were constrained by heterogeneity among patients within the CVID cohort.

The TCR comes from a person aged 18 to 70 in good health. The V and J genes are TRBV5-4 and TRBJ2-7, with 9 bases in between that match TRBD1. Material for sequencing was peripheral blood mononuclear cells. The CDR3 DNA, read in part, is TGTGCCAGCAGCTGGATGGACAGGGGAGTCTCCTACGAG. This yields the protein CASSWMDRGVSYE. The entire CDR3 reads CASSWMDRGVSYEQYF.